These 30 T cell receptor beta chains originate from one sample sequenced in a study of T cell repertoires in cytomegalovirus infection. TCRdb reprocessed the reads with MiXCR, giving one entry per CDR3 protein. The table includes around 170,000 distinct CDR3 sequences, over 15% detected once. The specimen sequenced was CD8+ T cells from PBMCs. These TCRs come from a human donor in good health (CMV status not recorded). Some clones in this sample may be carry-over from other donors' samples.

This clonotype has just a few counts. The V gene is TRBV25-1, the J gene TRBJ2-7, with no clear D. Trimming removed 5 bases at V and 3 bases at J, with 11 bases between. CDR3 length: 13 amino acids. The V gene's germline CDR1 is MGHDK and CDR2 SYGVNS. CDR3 DNA sequence: TGTGCCAGCAGTACTGACTTGTACTACGAGCAGTACTTC. Protein product: CASSTDLYYEQYF.

The chain joins TRBV7-2 to TRBJ2-7; a possible D gene is TRBD2 (5 bases). The V and J ends lost 5 bases and 5 bases respectively, with 19 bases between them. The CDR3 has 15 amino acids. Germline CDR1 SGHTA, CDR2 FQGNSA. The CDR3 spells CASSRRHHDLHEQYF. The CDR3 nucleotides are TGTGCCAGCAGCCGGAGGCACCATGACCTCCACGAGCAGTACTTC.

This clonotype was seen many times. This chain joins TRBV7-6 and TRBJ1-1, with 7 bases lining up with TRBD1. The CDR3 sequence is 15 residues long. Trimming at V came to 1 base and at J to 6 bases, leaving 8 bases not matched to a gene. CDR1 is SGHVS and CDR2 is FNYEAQ in the germline V gene. CDR3 in amino acids: CASSLGMAGGSEAFF. Here the CDR3 DNA reads TGTGCCAGCAGCTTAGGAATGGCAGGGGGTTCTGAAGCTTTCTTT.

This clonotype has a handful of counts. The CDR3, as DNA: TGCAGCGCCGCCGACAGAGATACCTACAATGAGCAGTTCTTC. As protein: CSAADRDTYNEQFF. The chain recombines TRBV29-1 with TRBJ2-1; maybe TRBD1 (5 bases). CDR3 length: 14 amino acids. Between the trimmed V and J ends, which lost 7 bases and 2 bases, there was a span of 15 bases. CDR1 SQVTM and CDR2 ANQGSEA come from the germline V gene.

There are a few counts of this clonotype. The rearrangement joins TRBV15 to TRBJ2-7; perhaps TRBD2 as D (5 bases). Germline V gene lookup returns CDR1 LNHNV and CDR2 YYDKDF (reference sequence). The CDR3 loop spans 15 amino acids. The ends were cut back, 1 base at V and 2 bases at J, with 12 bases in the middle. CDR3 protein: CATSRATFGTYEQYF. CDR3 coding DNA: TGTGCCACCAGCAGAGCGACGTTCGGGACCTACGAGCAGTACTTC.

The J gene is TRBJ2-3, the V gene TRBV7-2; D might be TRBD2 (6 bases). Germline-derived CDR1 and CDR2 are SGHTA and FQGNSA. The CDR3 runs 16 residues. Trimming stripped 5 bases from V and 2 bases from J, with 17 bases between. CDR3 sequence (DNA): TGTGCCAGCAGCCTCTATACTAGCAGCCTCACAGATACGCAGTATTTT. Translated: CASSLYTSSLTDTQYF.

The V and J genes are TRBV7-2 and TRBJ2-7; 11 bases agree with TRBD2. This CDR3 has 16 residues. Germline trimming cut 4 bases from V and 1 base from J; bases unmatched to any gene: 6. CDR1 SGHTA and CDR2 FQGNSA come from the germline V gene. CDR3 protein: CASSSYGTSGSYEQYF. The CDR3 nucleotides read TGTGCCAGCAGCTCCTACGGGACTAGCGGATCCTACGAGCAGTACTTC.

There are a few counts of this clonotype. The rearrangement links TRBV7-8 to TRBJ1-2; a possible D gene is TRBD1 (6 bases). Germline V gene data show CDR1 as SGHVS and CDR2 as FQNEAQ. The CDR3 has 15 residues. The V gene lost 0 bases and the J gene lost 8 bases, with 16 bases spanning the gap. The CDR3 is CASSLAPDRLKGYTF. For the CDR3, the DNA is TGTGCCAGCAGCTTAGCCCCTGACAGGCTGAAAGGCTACACCTTC.

This clonotype was observed a handful of times. The chain employs TRBV7-2 and TRBJ1-5, with TRBD1 as a possible D gene (5 bases). V lost 2 bases to trimming and J lost 2 bases, with 10 bases between them. The CDR3 is 15 residues long. The germline V gene encodes CDR1 SGHTA and CDR2 FQGNSA. This chain's CDR3 is CASSLNSGGNQPQHF. The CDR3 region has the DNA TGTGCCAGCAGCTTAAATTCGGGGGGCAATCAGCCCCAGCATTTT.

Only one count was recorded for this clonotype. CDR3 region: CASSLLEATGANVLTF. The CDR3 coding sequence is TGTGCCAGCAGCTTACTGGAAGCCACTGGGGCCAACGTCCTGACTTTC. The chain joins TRBV7-9 to TRBJ2-6; no clear D gene. Germline CDR1 reads SEHNR; CDR2 reads FQNEAQ (reference sequence). The ends were cut back, 2 bases at V and 2 bases at J, with 10 bases in the middle. CDR3 size: 16 residues.

CDR3 sequence reads: CASSSGWNEFF. The CDR3 nucleotides read TGTGCCAGCAGCTCCGGTTGGAACGAGTTCTTC. This chain connects TRBV7-2 to TRBJ2-1; D is unresolved. With 4 bases removed from V and 14 bases from J, the gap between germline ends came to 12 bases. This CDR3 has 11 residues. Germline loops: CDR1 SGHTA, CDR2 FQGNSA. Full variable domain (outside the CDR3, taken from reference TRBV7-2 and TRBJ2-1): GAGVSQSPSNKVTEKGKDVELRCDPISGHTALYWYRQSLGQGLEFLIYFQGNSAPDKSGLPSDRFSAERTGGSVSTLTIQRTQQEDSAVYLCASSSGWNEFFGPGTRLTVL.

This clonotype has a handful of counts. This rearrangement joins TRBV29-1 to TRBJ1-1; possible D gene TRBD1, 6 bases. Germline lookup yields CDR1 SQVTM and CDR2 ANQGSEA. V was shortened by 3 bases and J by 7 bases, with 9 bases between the two germline ends. The CDR3 length is 11 residues. The CDR3 bases are TGCAGCGTTGATCAGGACAGTGAAGCTTTCTTT. Protein product: CSVDQDSEAFF.

The chain joins TRBV5-5 to TRBJ2-7, with 9 bases fitting TRBD1. V gave up 6 bases and J gave up 4 bases; unmatched junction bases: 11. CDR3 size: 15 residues. CDR1 is SGHKS, CDR2 YYEKEE, per germline (reference sequence). The CDR3 DNA reads as TGTGCCAGCACCTACACCGGGACAGGGTCTTACGAGCAGTACTTC. This encodes CASTYTGTGSYEQYF.

This clonotype was observed a few times. This sequence joins TRBV7-3 and TRBJ2-1, with 14 positions matching TRBD2. Per germline, CDR1 SGHTA and CDR2 FQGTGA. The CDR3 contains 18 residues. V dropped 6 bases and J dropped 9; count of bases not matched to a gene: 16. CDR3 residues: CASSPQNRLAGGLSEQFF. DNA of the CDR3: TGTGCCAGCAGTCCCCAAAATAGACTAGCGGGGGGGCTGAGTGAGCAGTTCTTC.

As regards this clonotype: Mismatch with germline at one junction end may stem from a read error. This chain connects TRBV6-2 or TRBV6-3 to TRBJ1-2; maybe TRBD1 (5 bases). This CDR3 has 11 residues. Germline CDR1 reads MNHEY; CDR2 reads SVGEGT. The CDR3 reads CASCYTGGYTF. The CDR3 DNA is TGTGCCAGCTGTTATACAGGAGGCTACACCTTC.

In this sample, this clonotype turned up a few times. The chain carries TRBV6-1 and TRBJ2-1; 14 bases agree with TRBD2. V lost 4 bases to trimming and J lost 5 bases; unmatched junction nucleotides: 10. The CDR3 spans 18 residues. Germline CDR1 and CDR2: MNHNS and SASEGT. The DNA for the CDR3 is TGTGCCAGCAGTGCCGGCGGGACTAGCGGGGGTCCCCACAATGAGCAGTTCTTC. Amino acids: CASSAGGTSGGPHNEQFF.

This sequence joins TRBV7-3 and TRBJ2-2; D remains ambiguous. Per germline, CDR1 SGHTA and CDR2 FQGTGA. V was clipped by 6 bases and J by 4 bases, with 21 bases between them. The CDR3 spans 17 residues. The CDR3 nucleotides read TGTGCCAGCAGGGGTTTCGGAAGGAATTCGAGCACCGGGGAGCTGTTTTTT. Amino acid sequence: CASRGFGRNSSTGELFF.

This clonotype was counted ten times or more. The V call is TRBV27, the J call TRBJ1-1, with 8 positions matching TRBD1. CDR3 length: 14 residues. Germline CDR1 MNHEY, CDR2 SMNVEV (reference sequence). V lost 2 bases to trimming and J lost 10 bases; unmatched junction nucleotides: 9. CDR3 in DNA: TGTGCCAGCAGTTTAGGGACAGGTACCCAAGGAGCTTTCTTT. Protein: CASSLGTGTQGAFF.

This clonotype was found many times. The chain joins TRBV7-2 to TRBJ1-6; a weak D match, TRBD1 (5 bases). CDR3 size: 17 residues. Trimming removed 3 bases from V and 7 bases from J, with 19 bases in between. Germline CDR1 reads SGHTA; CDR2 reads FQGNSA. The CDR3 bases are TGTGCCAGCAGCTTGATAGGTGGGGCTTGGAGGAATTCACCCCTCCACTTT. Translated: CASSLIGGAWRNSPLHF.

The sample holds a few counts of this clonotype. The chain combines TRBV27 with TRBJ1-1; D gene uncertain. CDR3 length: 14 amino acids. Germline V gene sequence: CDR1 MNHEY, CDR2 SMNVEV (reference sequence). V lost 2 bases, J lost 4 bases, and 11 bases lay in between. The CDR3 bases are TGTGCCAGCAGTTTAAACAGAGGATTCACTGAAGCTTTCTTT. Protein product: CASSLNRGFTEAFF.

This clonotype was seen more than once but under ten times. This chain connects TRBV7-8 to TRBJ2-1, with 7 nucleotides matching TRBD2. This CDR3 region has 15 residues. Germline V gives CDR1 SGHVS, CDR2 FQNEAQ. V dropped 5 bases and J dropped 7; count of bases not matched to a gene: 11. The CDR3 bases are TGTGCCAGCAGCCCCCCAAGGGCGGGGGATAATGAGCAGTTCTTC. It yields the protein CASSPPRAGDNEQFF.

There are many counts of this clonotype. V and J are TRBV28 and TRBJ2-7, with D possibly being TRBD1 or TRBD2 (5 bases each). Germline V lookup: CDR1 MDHEN, CDR2 SYDVKM. The CDR3 has 16 residues. V was pared by 6 bases and J by 5 bases, with 23 bases between. The CDR3 is CASSPLGARIGNEQYF. The DNA for the CDR3 is TGTGCCAGCAGCCCCCTCGGGGCCCGGATTGGAAACGAGCAGTACTTC.

The V call is TRBV12-3 or TRBV12-4, the J call TRBJ2-1; TRBD2 agrees at 10 bases. After removal of 2 bases from V and 4 bases from J, the junction contained 5 bases not matched to a gene. This CDR3 is 16 amino acids long. The CDR3 DNA follows: TGTGCCAGCAGTTTACGACTAGCGGGCCCTTACAATGAGCAGTTCTTC. Encoded protein: CASSLRLAGPYNEQFF.

This clonotype was detected many times. The chain uses TRBV28 and TRBJ2-4, with D perhaps matching TRBD2 (6 bases). Looked up from germline, CDR1 is MDHEN and CDR2 is SYDVKM. V gave up 10 bases and J gave up 5 bases, with 15 bases separating them. The CDR3 has 13 amino acids. CDR3 sequence: CATSGWGENIQYF. CDR3 nucleotides: TGTGCCACCTCGGGTTGGGGGGAAAACATTCAGTACTTC.

Many counts were recorded for this clonotype. The CDR3 nucleotides are TGTGCCAGCAGCTTATCGGATAACTACGAGCAGTACTTC. This gives the protein CASSLSDNYEQYF. The chain employs TRBV7-2 and TRBJ2-7, with D unresolved. V was pared by 2 bases and J by 3 bases, with 8 bases between. Germline CDR1 SGHTA, CDR2 FQGNSA. This CDR3 contains 13 residues.

In this sample, this clonotype turned up a few times. The CDR3 here is CSVEGAGTHGYTF. CDR3 in DNA: TGCAGCGTTGAAGGAGCCGGGACCCATGGCTACACCTTC. The J gene is TRBJ1-2, the V gene TRBV29-1; tentative D call: TRBD1 (5 bases). V was clipped by 1 base and J by 6 bases, with 12 bases between them. Per germline, CDR1 SQVTM and CDR2 ANQGSEA. The CDR3 sequence is 13 residues long.

This clonotype was found a few times. For the CDR3, the DNA is TGTGCCAGTAGTATAGGGGGGGGGTACAATGAGCAGTTCTTC. Protein product: CASSIGGGYNEQFF. The chain carries TRBV19 and TRBJ2-1; TRBD2 agrees at 7 bases. Germline V CDR1 and CDR2: LNHDA, SQIVND (reference sequence). This CDR3 comprises 14 residues. Trimming took 1 base from V and 4 from J; bases not matched to a gene: 1.

The chain links TRBV7-2 to TRBJ2-7; D perhaps matches TRBD2 (6 bases). With 5 bases removed from V and 0 bases from J, the gap between germline ends came to 17 bases. Germline CDR1 and CDR2: SGHTA and FQGNSA. The CDR3 is 16 amino acids. DNA of the CDR3: TGTGCCAGCAGCCCCGAGGAGGGATTAAGCTCCTACGAGCAGTACTTC. It codes for CASSPEEGLSSYEQYF.

The V gene is TRBV5-1, the J gene TRBJ1-2, with TRBD1 matching 9 bases. The CDR3 totals 17 residues. The V and J ends lost 7 bases and 3 bases, in that order; junction bases with no gene match: 16. The germline gives CDR1 SGHRS, CDR2 YFSETQ. CDR3 nucleotides: TGCGCCAGCTCTAGGGACAGGGACCACCCTCGGGACTATGGCTACACCTTC. Translated, it gives CASSRDRDHPRDYGYTF.

A few counts support this clonotype. The chain employs TRBV10-3 and TRBJ2-7; D remains unclear. The CDR3 length is 10 residues. Germline V gene lookup returns CDR1 ENHRY and CDR2 SYGVKD. Trimming left V 8 bases short and J 1 base short, with 3 bases between. The chain's CDR3 is CAIGSYEQYF. Written as DNA, the CDR3 is TGTGCCATCGGTTCCTACGAGCAGTACTTC.